These T cell receptor beta chains were read from a single sample in a study of cytomegalovirus exposure and HLA in healthy donors. Some clones are missing from TCRdb's copy, which holds only in-frame ones; the method was immunoSEQ multiplex PCR. The sample has 150,000 to 200,000 clones; about 88% are singletons. The material sequenced was PBMCs. The receptors stem from a woman between 18 and 30 years old in good health and CMV-seronegative. CDR3s include the opening cysteine and the closing phenylalanine or tryptophan.

>TRBJ2-7|TRBV19
CASSTGGPNYEQYF
>TRBJ1-2|TRBV7-9
CASSPRGPGYGYTF
>TRBJ2-5|TRBV6-5
CASSYLGTGTVAQYF
>TRBJ1-1|TRBV9
CASSVVGTGRMNTEAFF
>TRBJ1-2|TRBV6-5
CASSTFTGGDYGYTF
>TRBJ1-5|TRBV7-6
CASSEQGNAQPQHF
>TRBJ2-7|TRBV5-4
CASSPGDSSYEQYF
>TRBJ1-1|TRBV5-1
CASSYLQGNTEAFF
>TRBJ2-7|TRBV5-1
CASSFTAGPYEQYF
>TRBJ1-1|TRBV19
CASSATGSGPEAFF
>TRBJ1-3|TRBV28
CASSFRGNGNTIYF
>TRBJ1-4|TRBV19
CASSINRGELFF